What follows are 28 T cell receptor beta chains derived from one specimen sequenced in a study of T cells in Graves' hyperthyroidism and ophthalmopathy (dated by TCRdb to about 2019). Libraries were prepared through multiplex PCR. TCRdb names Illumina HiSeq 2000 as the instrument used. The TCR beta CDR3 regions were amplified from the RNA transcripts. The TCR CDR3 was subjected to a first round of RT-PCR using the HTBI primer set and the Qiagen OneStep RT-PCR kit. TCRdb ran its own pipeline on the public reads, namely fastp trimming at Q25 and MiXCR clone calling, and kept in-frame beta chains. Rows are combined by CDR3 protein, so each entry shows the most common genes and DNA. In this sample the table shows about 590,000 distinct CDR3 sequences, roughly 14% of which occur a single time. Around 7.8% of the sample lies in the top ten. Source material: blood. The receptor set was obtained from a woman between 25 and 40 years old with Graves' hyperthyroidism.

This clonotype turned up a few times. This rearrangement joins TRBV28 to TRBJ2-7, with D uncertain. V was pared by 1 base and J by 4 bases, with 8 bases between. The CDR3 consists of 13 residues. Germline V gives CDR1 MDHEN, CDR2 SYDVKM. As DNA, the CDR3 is TGTGCCAGCAGTTTATTTACCCCATACGAGCAGTACTTC. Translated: CASSLFTPYEQYF.

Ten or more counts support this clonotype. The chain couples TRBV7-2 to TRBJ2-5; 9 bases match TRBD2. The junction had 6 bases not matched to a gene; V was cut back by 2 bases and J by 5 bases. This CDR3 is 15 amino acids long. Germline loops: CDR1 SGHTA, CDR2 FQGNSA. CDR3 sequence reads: CASSLTSGWGETQYF. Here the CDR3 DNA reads TGTGCCAGCAGCTTAACTAGCGGGTGGGGGGAGACCCAGTACTTC.

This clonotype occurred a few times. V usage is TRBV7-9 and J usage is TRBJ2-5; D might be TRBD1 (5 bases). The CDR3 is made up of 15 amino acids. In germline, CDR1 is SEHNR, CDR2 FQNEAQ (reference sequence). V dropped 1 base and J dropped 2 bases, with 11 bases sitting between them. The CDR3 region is CASSLVFQGQETQYF. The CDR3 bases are TGTGCCAGCAGCTTAGTTTTTCAGGGTCAAGAGACCCAGTACTTC. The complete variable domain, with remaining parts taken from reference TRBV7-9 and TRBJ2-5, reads DTGVSQNPRHKITKRGQNVTFRCDPISEHNRLYWYRQTLGQGPEFLTYFQNEAQLEKSRLLSDRFSAERPKGSFSTLEIQRTEQGDSAMYLCASSLVFQGQETQYFGPGTRLLVL.

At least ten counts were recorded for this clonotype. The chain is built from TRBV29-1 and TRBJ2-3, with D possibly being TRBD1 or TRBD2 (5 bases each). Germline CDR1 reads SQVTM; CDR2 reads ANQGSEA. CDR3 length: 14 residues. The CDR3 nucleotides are TGCAGTGTATCCACCGGGGCCCAGATTGATACGCAGTATTTT. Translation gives CSVSTGAQIDTQYF.

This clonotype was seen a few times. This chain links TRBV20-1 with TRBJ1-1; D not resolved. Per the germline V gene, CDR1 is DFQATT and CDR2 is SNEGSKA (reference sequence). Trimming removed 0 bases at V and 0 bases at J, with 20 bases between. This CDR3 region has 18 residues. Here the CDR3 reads CSARDLPLPNSMNTEAFF. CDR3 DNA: TGCAGTGCTAGAGATCTTCCCTTGCCAAACTCCATGAACACTGAAGCTTTCTTT.

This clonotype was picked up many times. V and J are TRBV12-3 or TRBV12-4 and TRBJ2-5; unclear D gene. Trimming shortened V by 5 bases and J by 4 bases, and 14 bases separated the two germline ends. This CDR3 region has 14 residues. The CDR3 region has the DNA TGTGCCAGCAGTACCCCGGGCCTCGGAGAGACCCAGTACTTC. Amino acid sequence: CASSTPGLGETQYF.

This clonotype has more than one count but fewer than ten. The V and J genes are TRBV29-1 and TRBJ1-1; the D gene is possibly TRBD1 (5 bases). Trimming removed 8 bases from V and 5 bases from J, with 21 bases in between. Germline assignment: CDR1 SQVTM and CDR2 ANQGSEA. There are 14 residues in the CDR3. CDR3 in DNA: TGCAGCCCTGTCAGGGCAGACCCGAGGACTGAAGCTTTCTTT. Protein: CSPVRADPRTEAFF.

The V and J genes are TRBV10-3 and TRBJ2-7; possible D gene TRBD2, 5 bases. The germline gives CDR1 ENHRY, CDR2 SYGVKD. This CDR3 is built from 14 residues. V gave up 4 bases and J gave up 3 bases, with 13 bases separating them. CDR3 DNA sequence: TGTGCCATCAGTGGGGAGCCGCTCCTCTACGAGCAGTACTTC. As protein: CAISGEPLLYEQYF.

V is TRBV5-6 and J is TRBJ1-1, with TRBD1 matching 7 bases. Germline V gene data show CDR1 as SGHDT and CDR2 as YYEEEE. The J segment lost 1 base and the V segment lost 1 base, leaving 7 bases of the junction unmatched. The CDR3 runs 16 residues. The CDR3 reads CASSLYSAGGNTEAFF. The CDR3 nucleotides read TGTGCCAGCAGCTTGTATTCGGCAGGGGGGAACACTGAAGCTTTCTTT. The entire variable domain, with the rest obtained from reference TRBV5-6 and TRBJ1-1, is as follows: DAGVTQSPTHLIKTRGQQVTLRCSPKSGHDTVSWYQQALGQGPQFIFQYYEEEERQRGNFPDRFSGHQFPNYSSELNVNALLLGDSALYLCASSLYSAGGNTEAFFGQGTRLTVV.

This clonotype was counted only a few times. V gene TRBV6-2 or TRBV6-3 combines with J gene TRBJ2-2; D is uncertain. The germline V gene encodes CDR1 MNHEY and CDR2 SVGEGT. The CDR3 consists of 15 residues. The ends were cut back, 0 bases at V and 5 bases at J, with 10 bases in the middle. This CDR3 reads CASSYSWNPTGELFF. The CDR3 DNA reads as TGTGCCAGCAGTTACTCCTGGAACCCAACCGGGGAGCTGTTTTTT.

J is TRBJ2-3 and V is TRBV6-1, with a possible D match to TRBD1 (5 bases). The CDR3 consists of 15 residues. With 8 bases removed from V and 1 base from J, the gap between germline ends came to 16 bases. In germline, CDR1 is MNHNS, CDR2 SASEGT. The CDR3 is CASVELVGGTDTQYF. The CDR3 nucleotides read TGTGCCAGCGTCGAACTGGTAGGGGGCACAGATACGCAGTATTTT.

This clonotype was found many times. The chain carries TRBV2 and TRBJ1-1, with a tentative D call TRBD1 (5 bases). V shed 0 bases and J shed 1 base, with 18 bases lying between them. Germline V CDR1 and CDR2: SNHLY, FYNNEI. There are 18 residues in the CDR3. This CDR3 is CASSEAAGAVGRNTEAFF. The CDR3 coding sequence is TGTGCCAGCAGTGAAGCGGCCGGGGCGGTAGGTAGGAACACTGAAGCTTTCTTT.

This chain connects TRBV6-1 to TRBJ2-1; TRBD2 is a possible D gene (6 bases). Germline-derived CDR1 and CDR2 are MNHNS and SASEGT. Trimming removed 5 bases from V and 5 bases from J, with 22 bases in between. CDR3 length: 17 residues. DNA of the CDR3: TGTGCCAGCAGTTTTCGGTCCGGGAGCGTGACTGACAATGAGCAGTTCTTC. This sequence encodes CASSFRSGSVTDNEQFF.

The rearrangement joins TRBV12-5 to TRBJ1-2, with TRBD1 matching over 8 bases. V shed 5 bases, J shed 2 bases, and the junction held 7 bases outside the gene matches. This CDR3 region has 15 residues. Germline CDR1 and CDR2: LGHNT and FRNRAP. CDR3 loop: CASGTTTGANYGYTF. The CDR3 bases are TGTGCTAGTGGTACAACGACAGGGGCCAACTATGGCTACACCTTC. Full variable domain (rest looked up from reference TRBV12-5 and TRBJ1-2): DARVTQTPRHKVTEMGQEVTMRCQPILGHNTVFWYRQTMMQGLELLAYFRNRAPLDDSGMPKDRFSAEMPDATLATLKIQPSEPRDSAVYFCASGTTTGANYGYTFGSGTRLTVV.

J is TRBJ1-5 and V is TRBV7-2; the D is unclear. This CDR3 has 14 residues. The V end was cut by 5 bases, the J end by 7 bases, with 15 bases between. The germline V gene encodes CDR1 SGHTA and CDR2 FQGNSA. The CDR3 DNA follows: TGTGCCAGCAGCGAGGGTGGGGTCCGGCAGCCCCAGCATTTT. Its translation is CASSEGGVRQPQHF.

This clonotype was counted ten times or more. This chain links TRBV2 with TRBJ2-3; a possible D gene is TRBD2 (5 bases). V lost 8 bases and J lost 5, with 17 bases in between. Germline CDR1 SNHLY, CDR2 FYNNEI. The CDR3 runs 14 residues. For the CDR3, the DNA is TGTGCCAGCTCGGTAGTCCTAGCAAGAGATACGCAGTATTTT. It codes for CASSVVLARDTQYF.

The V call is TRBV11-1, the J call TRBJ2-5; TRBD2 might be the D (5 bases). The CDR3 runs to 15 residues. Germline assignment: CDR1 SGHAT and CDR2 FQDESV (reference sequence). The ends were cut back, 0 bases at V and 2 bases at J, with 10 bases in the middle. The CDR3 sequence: CASSLAKTGQETQYF. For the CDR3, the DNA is TGTGCCAGCAGCTTAGCGAAAACGGGACAAGAGACCCAGTACTTC.

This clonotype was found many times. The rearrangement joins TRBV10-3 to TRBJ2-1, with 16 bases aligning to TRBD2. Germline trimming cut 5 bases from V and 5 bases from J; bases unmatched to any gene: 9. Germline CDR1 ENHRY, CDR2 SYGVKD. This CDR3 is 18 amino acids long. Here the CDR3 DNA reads TGTGCCATCAGTAAGCCGGGACTAGCGGGAGGGCAGAACAATGAGCAGTTCTTC. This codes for CAISKPGLAGGQNNEQFF.

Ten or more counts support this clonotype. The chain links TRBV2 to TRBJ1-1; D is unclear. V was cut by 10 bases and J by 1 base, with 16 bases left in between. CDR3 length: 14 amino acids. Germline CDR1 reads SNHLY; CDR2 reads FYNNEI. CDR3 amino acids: CAKPKDEGNTEAFF. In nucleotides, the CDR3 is TGTGCCAAACCCAAAGACGAGGGGAACACTGAAGCTTTCTTT.

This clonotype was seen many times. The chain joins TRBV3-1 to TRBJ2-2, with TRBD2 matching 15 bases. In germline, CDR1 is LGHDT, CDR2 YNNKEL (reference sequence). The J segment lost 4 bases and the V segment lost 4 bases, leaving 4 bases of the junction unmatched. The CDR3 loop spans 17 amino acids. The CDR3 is CASSLGLAGGFTGELFF. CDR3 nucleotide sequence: TGTGCCAGCAGCCTGGGACTAGCGGGAGGATTCACCGGGGAGCTGTTTTTT.

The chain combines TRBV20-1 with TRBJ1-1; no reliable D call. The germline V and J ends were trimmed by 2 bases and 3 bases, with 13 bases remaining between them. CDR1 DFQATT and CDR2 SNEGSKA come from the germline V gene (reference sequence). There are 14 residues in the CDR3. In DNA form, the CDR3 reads TGCAGTGCTAGAAAGGACGCCCGGGACACTGAAGCTTTCTTT. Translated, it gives CSARKDARDTEAFF.

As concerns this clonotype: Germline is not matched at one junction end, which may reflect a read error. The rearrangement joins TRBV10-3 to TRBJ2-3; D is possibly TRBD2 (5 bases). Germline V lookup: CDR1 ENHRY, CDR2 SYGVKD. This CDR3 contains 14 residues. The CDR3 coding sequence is TGTGCCATCAGTGACCGGGCGGGCACAGATACGCAGTGTTTT. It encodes CAISDRAGTDTQCF.

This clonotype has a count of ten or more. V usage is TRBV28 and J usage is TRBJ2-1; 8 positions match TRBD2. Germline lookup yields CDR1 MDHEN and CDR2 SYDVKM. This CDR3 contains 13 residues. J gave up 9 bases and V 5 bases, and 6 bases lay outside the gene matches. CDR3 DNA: TGTGCCAGCAGTACCGGGACTAGAACTGAGCAGTTCTTC. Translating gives CASSTGTRTEQFF.

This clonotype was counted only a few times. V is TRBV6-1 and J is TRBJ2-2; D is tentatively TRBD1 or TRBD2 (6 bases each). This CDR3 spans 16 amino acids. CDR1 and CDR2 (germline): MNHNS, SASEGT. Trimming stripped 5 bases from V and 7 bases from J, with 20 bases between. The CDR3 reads CASSQRPRQEGGELFF. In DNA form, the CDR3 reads TGTGCCAGCAGTCAACGACCTCGACAGGAGGGCGGGGAGCTGTTTTTT.

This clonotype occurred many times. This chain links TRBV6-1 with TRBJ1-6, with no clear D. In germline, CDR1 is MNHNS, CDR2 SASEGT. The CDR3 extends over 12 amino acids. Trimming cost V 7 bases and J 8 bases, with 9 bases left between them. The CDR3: CASKVFDSPLHF. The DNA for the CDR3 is TGTGCCAGCAAGGTTTTTGATTCACCCCTCCACTTT.

This CDR3 is CASSQARQVYGYTF. CDR3 DNA: TGTGCCAGCAGCCAGGCCCGACAGGTCTATGGCTACACCTTC. The V call is TRBV3-1, the J call TRBJ1-2, with D tentatively TRBD1 (6 bases). There are 14 residues in the CDR3. V was trimmed by 3 bases and J by 4 bases, leaving 12 bases between them. Germline V gives CDR1 LGHDT, CDR2 YNNKEL (reference sequence).

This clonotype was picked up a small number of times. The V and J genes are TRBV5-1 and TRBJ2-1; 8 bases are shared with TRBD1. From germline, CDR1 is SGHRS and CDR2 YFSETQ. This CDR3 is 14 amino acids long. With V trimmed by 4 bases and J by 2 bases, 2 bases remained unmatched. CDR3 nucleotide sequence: TGCGCCAGCAGCCCGGACAGGGCCTACAATGAGCAGTTCTTC. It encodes CASSPDRAYNEQFF.

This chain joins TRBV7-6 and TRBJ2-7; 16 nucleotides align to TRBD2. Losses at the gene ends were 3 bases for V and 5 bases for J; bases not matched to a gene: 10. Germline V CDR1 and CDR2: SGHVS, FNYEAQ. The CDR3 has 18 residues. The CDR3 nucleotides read TGTGCCAGCAGCTTGTGGGGACTAGCGGGAGGGCGTTGGAACGAGCAGTACTTC. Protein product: CASSLWGLAGGRWNEQYF.